The TCR beta chain described here comes from a study of blood T cells in healthy people across ages. Donation came from healthy Caucasian individuals in Russia who were aged about 6 to 95. Per-sample yields of isolated PBMCs were at least 6.5 million. V gave up 7 bases and J gave up 0 bases; unmatched junction bases: 12. The CDR3 is 16 amino acids. Germline assignment: CDR1 MDHEN and CDR2 SYDVKM. Then a second PCR, running about 6 to 11 cycles, was carried out with a sample-barcoded 5' primer and a J-beta primer mix. TCRdb reprocessed the 5' RACE reads with MiXCR, giving one entry per CDR3 protein. This sample has approximately 2,000,000 distinct CDR3 sequences, with about two fifths found just once.

This TCR derives from a human donor in good health. The chain has TRBV28 and TRBJ2-7; 7 positions agree with TRBD2. Sample: blood. The CDR3: CASTNRGELSSYEQYF. The CDR3, as DNA: TGTGCCAGCACTAATCGGGGGGAATTAAGCTCCTACGAGCAGTACTTC.